The present T cell receptor (beta chain) was sequenced within a study of blood T cells in healthy people across ages. Germline loops: CDR1 LNHNV, CDR2 YYDKDF (reference sequence). This CDR3 has 13 amino acids. Trimming cost V 0 bases and J 4 bases, with 4 bases left between them. The individuals who served as donors were healthy Caucasians living in Russia, aged roughly 6 to 100. Total RNA extracted from each sample amounted to at least 5.5 micrograms. Through a sample-barcoded 5' primer and a J-beta primer mix, a second PCR was run for roughly 6 to 12 cycles. Each CDR3 protein gets one entry after TCRdb re-called the 5' RACE reads with MiXCR. Among 920,000 or so distinct CDR3 sequences listed, 40% to 45% were seen once.

The chain couples TRBV15 to TRBJ2-1; D gene ambiguous. The TCR comes from a woman aged 60-70 years in good health. The sample was blood. CDR3 protein: CATSREMYNEQFF. The CDR3 DNA follows: TGTGCCACCAGCAGAGAAATGTACAATGAGCAGTTCTTC.